These 27 T cell receptor beta chains were sequenced from one sample in a study of early T cells in non-severe SARS-CoV-2 infection. Via MiXCR, TCRdb re-called the 5' RACE reads, giving one row per CDR3 protein. This sample carries roughly 49,000 distinct CDR3 sequences, around 4% of them seen once, and the ten largest clones take around 6%. Source material: whole blood. The source of these receptors is an adult who was a healthcare worker with PCR-confirmed SARS-CoV-2 infection or an uninfected control (not recorded which).

V and J are TRBV7-9 and TRBJ2-7, with 8 bases fitting TRBD2. J was trimmed by 4 bases and V by 4 bases; bases with no gene match: 6. The germline CDR1 and CDR2 sequences are SEHNR and FQNEAQ (reference sequence). There are 14 residues in the CDR3. The CDR3 nucleotides are TGTGCCAGCAGCTCGGGACTAGTTAGGTACGAGCAGTACTTC. Its translation is CASSSGLVRYEQYF.

This clonotype was detected once. One base away lies a much larger clone, so this may be a sequencing read error. It is likely a read error, because the conserved phenylalanine at the end of the CDR3 is missing. V gene TRBV12-3 or TRBV12-4 combines with J gene TRBJ1-6; D gene ambiguous. The V gene lost 4 bases and the J gene lost 5 bases, with 6 bases spanning the gap. This CDR3 contains 13 residues. The CDR3 here is CASSYQNNSPLHY. CDR3 DNA sequence: TGTGCCAGCAGTTACCAAAATAATTCACCCCTCCACTAT.

This clonotype is categorized as medium-sized (0.01 to 0.1%). This chain uses TRBV6-1 with TRBJ1-5, with 8 bases fitting TRBD1. J gave up 7 bases and V 7 bases, and 9 bases lay outside the gene matches. The CDR3 contains 14 residues. Germline lookup yields CDR1 MNHNS and CDR2 SASEGT. This CDR3 reads CASKALQGDQPQHF. CDR3 nucleotide sequence: TGTGCCAGCAAGGCATTACAGGGGGACCAGCCCCAGCATTTT.

This clonotype was found a few times. The chain combines TRBV7-3 with TRBJ2-1, with D tentatively TRBD2 (5 bases). Trimming left V 4 bases short and J 1 base short, with 8 bases between. Per the germline V gene, CDR1 is SGHTA and CDR2 is FQGTGA. The CDR3 covers 14 residues. DNA for the CDR3: TGTGCCAGCAGCTCCGGGGTTTCCTACAATGAGCAGTTCTTC. Translation: CASSSGVSYNEQFF.

Many counts were recorded for this clonotype. The gene calls are TRBV12-3 or TRBV12-4 and TRBJ2-3, with D perhaps assigned TRBD1 or TRBD2 (6 bases each). With 6 bases removed from V and 1 base from J, the gap between germline ends came to 17 bases. CDR3 length: 16 amino acids. CDR3: CASSPNSGAGTDTQYF. CDR3 DNA: TGTGCCAGCAGCCCTAATTCGGGGGCGGGCACAGATACGCAGTATTTT.

This clonotype was counted only a few times. The chain recombines TRBV19 with TRBJ2-1; D gene uncertain. CDR1 is LNHDA and CDR2 is SQIVND in the germline V gene (reference sequence). CDR3 length: 16 residues. V dropped 3 bases and J dropped 1 base, with 13 bases sitting between them. CDR3 region: CASSISSTGSYNEQFF. The DNA of the CDR3 is TGTGCCAGTAGTATCTCATCGACCGGATCCTACAATGAGCAGTTCTTC.

This rearrangement joins TRBV11-2 to TRBJ2-3; D not resolved. The CDR3 sequence is 14 residues long. V lost 3 bases and J lost 0, with 7 bases in between. The germline gives CDR1 SGHAT, CDR2 FQNNGV. The CDR3 bases are TGTGCCAGCAGCTTTGAGACTAGCACAGATACGCAGTATTTT. Its protein is CASSFETSTDTQYF.

This clonotype was observed a handful of times. The chain has TRBV12-5 and TRBJ2-7; 10 bases are a match to TRBD1. J lost 4 bases, V lost 1 base, and 7 bases had no gene match. CDR3 length: 16 residues. Germline V CDR1 and CDR2: LGHNT, FRNRAP. CDR3 protein: CASGLEDRGIGYEQYF. The CDR3 DNA is TGTGCTAGTGGTTTGGAGGACAGGGGGATAGGGTACGAGCAGTACTTC.

This clonotype was picked up many times. The gene calls are TRBV18 and TRBJ2-1; D is ambiguous. V lost 6 bases to trimming and J lost 6 bases, with 15 bases between them. This CDR3 is built from 14 residues. Germline lookup yields CDR1 KGHSH and CDR2 LQKENI. The CDR3 DNA sequence: TGTGCCAGCTCTCCGCGGTGGAGCTTCAATGAGCAGTTCTTC. Protein: CASSPRWSFNEQFF.

Details on this clonotype: A much larger clone is a single base away; this may be a read error. V is TRBV11-1 and J is TRBJ2-1, with 10 bases matching TRBD2. The end of the DNA is better explained by TRBJ2-7, so the J call may be wrong. The CDR3 sequence is 15 residues long. Germline V gives CDR1 SGHAT, CDR2 FQDESV (reference sequence). CDR3 bases: TGTGCCAGCAGCTTAGGGACTAGCGGCCCCAATGAGCAGTACTTC. Amino acid sequence: CASSLGTSGPNEQYF.

The V and J genes are TRBV25-1 and TRBJ2-2; 7 nucleotides line up with TRBD2. The V and J ends lost 3 bases and 6 bases, in that order; junction bases with no gene match: 16. CDR3 length: 18 amino acids. Germline lookup yields CDR1 MGHDK and CDR2 SYGVNS. This CDR3 is CASSDTNVREPFPGELFF. The CDR3 region has the DNA TGTGCCAGCAGTGATACAAATGTGCGGGAGCCGTTTCCCGGGGAGCTGTTTTTT.

This clonotype was seen at least ten times. This chain connects TRBV6-1 to TRBJ2-2; D unresolved. V was trimmed by 2 bases and J by 4 bases, leaving 8 bases between them. In germline, CDR1 is MNHNS, CDR2 SASEGT. The CDR3 runs to 14 residues. The CDR3 loop is CASSEQESTGELFF. CDR3 DNA sequence: TGTGCCAGCAGTGAACAGGAAAGCACCGGGGAGCTGTTTTTT.

The table lists this clonotype with many counts. The chain couples TRBV12-3 or TRBV12-4 to TRBJ2-7; 10 bases line up with TRBD2. The CDR3 runs to 14 residues. Trimming at V came to 4 bases and at J to 5 bases, leaving 5 bases not matched to a gene. The DNA of the CDR3 is TGTGCCAGCAGTTCCGGACTAGCGGTGAACGAGCAGTACTTC. It codes for CASSSGLAVNEQYF.

V gene TRBV4-1 combines with J gene TRBJ1-2; D uncertain. Trimming cost V 5 bases and J 4 bases, with 11 bases left between them. This CDR3 region has 13 residues. Germline CDR1 MGHRA, CDR2 YSYEKL. The CDR3 DNA follows: TGCGCCAGCAGCTCCAGGCCACTCTATGGCTACACCTTC. Its protein is CASSSRPLYGYTF.

The V and J genes are TRBV15 and TRBJ1-2, with D uncertain. This CDR3 region has 14 residues. Germline CDR1 reads LNHNV; CDR2 reads YYDKDF (reference sequence). V lost 0 bases and J lost 0, with 5 bases in between. CDR3 DNA sequence: TGTGCCACCAGCAGAGATCTAGCTAACTATGGCTACACCTTC. Translating it yields CATSRDLANYGYTF.

This clonotype occurred many times. The chain employs TRBV11-2 and TRBJ2-1; unclear D gene. This CDR3 region has 13 residues. The germline CDR1 and CDR2 sequences are SGHAT and FQNNGV. V dropped 5 bases and J dropped 9 bases, with 14 bases sitting between them. In DNA, the CDR3 is TGTGCCAGCAGCCCTGAAGGACCAACTGAGCAGTTCTTC. It translates to CASSPEGPTEQFF.

The CDR3 here is CASSLGAGALTDTQYF. The CDR3 DNA reads as TGTGCCAGCAGTTTAGGAGCGGGAGCTCTGACAGATACGCAGTATTTT. This rearrangement joins TRBV27 to TRBJ2-3; 8 bases agree with TRBD2. CDR1 MNHEY and CDR2 SMNVEV come from the germline V gene (reference sequence). CDR3 length equals 16 residues. V lost 2 bases and J lost 3; bases outside the gene matches: 7.

This clonotype was observed many times. The chain uses TRBV6-1 and TRBJ2-1; the D is unclear. The CDR3 length is 13 residues. V lost 2 bases and J 9 bases, leaving 11 bases between the germline ends. Germline V gene data show CDR1 as MNHNS and CDR2 as SASEGT. CDR3 loop: CASSEYVGIEQFF. In DNA, the CDR3 is TGTGCCAGCAGTGAATACGTAGGGATTGAGCAGTTCTTC.

This clonotype was seen repeatedly, ten times or more. This chain links TRBV6-6 with TRBJ2-1, with D possibly matching TRBD1 (6 bases). V was cut by 1 base and J by 8 bases, with 18 bases left in between. Germline-derived CDR1 and CDR2 are MNHNY and SVGAGI (reference sequence). The CDR3 totals 16 residues. In DNA, the CDR3 is TGTGCCAGCAGTTACTTGGGGGTAGGGGGATCGGATGAGCAGTTCTTC. It yields the protein CASSYLGVGGSDEQFF.

This clonotype has ten or more counts. The rearrangement links TRBV20-1 to TRBJ2-7; D is ambiguous. The CDR3 runs 12 residues. Germline loops: CDR1 DFQATT, CDR2 SNEGSKA (reference sequence). Trimming removed 6 bases at V and 4 bases at J, with 13 bases between. The CDR3 loop reads CSARPGSYEQYF. The CDR3 nucleotides read TGCAGTGCACGTCCAGGAAGTTACGAGCAGTACTTC.

This clonotype was recorded at least ten times. The chain employs TRBV7-9 and TRBJ2-3; 8 bases align to TRBD2. Trimming cost V 5 bases and J 5 bases; bases outside gene matches: 9. The CDR3 has 15 residues. From germline, CDR1 is SEHNR and CDR2 FQNEAQ (reference sequence). Here the CDR3 DNA reads TGTGCCAGCAGCCCCACGGGGGGGCGGGGAGATACGCAGTATTTT. As protein: CASSPTGGRGDTQYF. The full variable domain, in which reference TRBV7-9 and TRBJ2-3 provide the parts outside the CDR3, is DTGVSQNPRHKITKRGQNVTFRCDPISEHNRLYWYRQTLGQGPEFLTYFQNEAQLEKSRLLSDRFSAERPKGSFSTLEIQRTEQGDSAMYLCASSPTGGRGDTQYFGPGTRLTVL.

This clonotype showed up just a few times. This rearrangement joins TRBV6-6 to TRBJ2-4; a possible D gene is TRBD2 (5 bases). The CDR3 loop spans 13 amino acids. Germline-derived CDR1 and CDR2 are MNHNY and SVGAGI (reference sequence). V shed 4 bases and J shed 6 bases, with 10 bases lying between them. CDR3 in DNA: TGTGCCAGCAGTTCCCGCCGGGGAAACATTCAGTACTTC. It codes for CASSSRRGNIQYF.

This clonotype appeared many times. The chain carries TRBV3-1 and TRBJ1-6, with a possible D match to TRBD1 (6 bases). CDR1 is LGHDT and CDR2 is YNNKEL in the germline V gene (reference sequence). V was cut by 5 bases and J by 0 bases, with 17 bases left in between. CDR3 size: 18 residues. The CDR3: CASSWGQGPSSYNSPLHF. CDR3 in DNA: TGTGCCAGCAGCTGGGGGCAGGGACCGAGCTCCTATAATTCACCCCTCCACTTT. Filled out from reference TRBV3-1 and TRBJ1-6, the complete variable domain reads DTAVSQTPKYLVTQMGNDKSIKCEQNLGHDTMYWYKQDSKKFLKIMFSYNNKELIINETVPNRFSPKSPDKAHLNLHINSLELGDSAVYFCASSWGQGPSSYNSPLHFGNGTRLTVT.

This chain joins TRBV29-1 and TRBJ2-3; D gene uncertain. Germline values: CDR1 SQVTM, CDR2 ANQGSEA. The CDR3 loop spans 13 amino acids. Trimming pared 0 bases from V and 7 bases from J, leaving 11 bases between. This chain's CDR3 is CSVEDGYGYTQYF. DNA of the CDR3: TGCAGCGTTGAAGATGGATACGGCTATACGCAGTATTTT.

This clonotype has just a few counts. The chain links TRBV3-1 to TRBJ1-5; TRBD1 is a possible D gene (5 bases). Germline V gives CDR1 LGHDT, CDR2 YNNKEL (reference sequence). The CDR3 extends over 16 amino acids. V dropped 0 bases and J dropped 4 bases, with 13 bases sitting between them. Here the CDR3 reads CASSQDPGQYNQPQHF. The CDR3 DNA sequence: TGTGCCAGCAGCCAAGATCCAGGGCAGTATAATCAGCCCCAGCATTTT.

This clonotype came up a few times. V is TRBV7-2 and J is TRBJ2-1; the match to TRBD1 covers 11 bases. Losses at the gene ends were 7 bases for V and 6 bases for J; bases not matched to a gene: 5. Germline CDR1 SGHTA, CDR2 FQGNSA. The CDR3 contains 14 residues. The CDR3 DNA follows: TGTGCCAGCACGCGGACAGGGGGCCCCAATGAGCAGTTCTTC. Protein product: CASTRTGGPNEQFF.

On this clonotype itself: A much larger clone lies one base from this, so it may be a read error. This chain connects TRBV7-2 to TRBJ1-6; possible D gene TRBD1, 5 bases. This CDR3 region has 17 residues. CDR1 SGHTA and CDR2 FQGNSA come from the germline V gene. V was trimmed by 1 base and J by 0 bases, leaving 10 bases between them. The chain's CDR3 is CASSLVGGCSYNSPLHF. Here the CDR3 DNA reads TGTGCCAGCAGCTTAGTTGGGGGGTGCTCCTATAATTCACCCCTCCACTTT. Filled out from reference TRBV7-2 and TRBJ1-6, the complete variable domain reads GAGVSQSPSNKVTEKGKDVELRCDPISGHTALYWYRQSLGQGLEFLIYFQGNSAPDKSGLPSDRFSAERTGGSVSTLTIQRTQQEDSAVYLCASSLVGGCSYNSPLHFGNGTRLTVT.